This section outlines one T cell receptor (beta chain) sequence together with its context. Its antigen is unidentified. This CDR3 has 19 residues. V dropped 6 bases and J dropped 2; count of bases not matched to a gene: 14. The germline gives CDR1 SGHTA, CDR2 FQGNSA. The data originate from a study of shared clonotypes between healthy human individuals. Study-level findings and limits: Unshared clonotypes carried lower generation probabilities than those common to all four donors. A handful of donors held around 5% of naive CD4 clonotypes in common. Investigators collected only blood, and repertoires in tissues likely differ.

In the sorted-subset replicate PCRs, 150 to 250 ng DNA, 25,000 to 30,000 T cell genomes, was used. The protocol was immunoSEQ multiplex PCR, while the TCRdb copy is restricted to in-frame clones and leaves out a portion. The top ten clones hold about 1.5% of a sample with about 1 million clones, roughly 75% of them seen once. Sequenced sample: memory CD4+ T cells sorted from blood. Described subset: CD45RA-negative fraction. The chain carries TRBV7-2 and TRBJ2-3; 13 bases map to TRBD2. The sequence came from a man younger than 35 in good health. This CDR3 reads CASSRPGLAGRIATDTQYF. DNA for the CDR3: TGTGCCAGCAGTCGACCGGGACTAGCGGGGAGAATAGCCACAGATACGCAGTATTTT.